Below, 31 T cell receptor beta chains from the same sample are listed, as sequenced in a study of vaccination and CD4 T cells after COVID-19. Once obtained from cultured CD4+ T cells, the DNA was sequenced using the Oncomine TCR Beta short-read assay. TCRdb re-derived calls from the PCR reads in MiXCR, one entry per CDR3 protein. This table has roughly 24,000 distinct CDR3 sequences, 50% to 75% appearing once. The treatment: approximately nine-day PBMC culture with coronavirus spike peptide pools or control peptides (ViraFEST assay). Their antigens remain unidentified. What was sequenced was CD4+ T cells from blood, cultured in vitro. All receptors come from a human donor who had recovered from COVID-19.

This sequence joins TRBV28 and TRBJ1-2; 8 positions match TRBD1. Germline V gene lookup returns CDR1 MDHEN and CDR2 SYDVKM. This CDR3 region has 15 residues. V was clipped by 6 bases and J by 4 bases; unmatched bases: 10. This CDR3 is CASREGTGPIYGYTF. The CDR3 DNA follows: TGTGCCAGCAGAGAGGGGACAGGCCCTATCTATGGCTACACCTTC.

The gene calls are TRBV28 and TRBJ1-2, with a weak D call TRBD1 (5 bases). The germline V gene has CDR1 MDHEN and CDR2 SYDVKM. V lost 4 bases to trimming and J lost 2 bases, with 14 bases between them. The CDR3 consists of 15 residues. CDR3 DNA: TGTGCCAGCAGTTCAACGGGGCGCTACAACTATGGCTACACCTTC. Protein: CASSSTGRYNYGYTF.

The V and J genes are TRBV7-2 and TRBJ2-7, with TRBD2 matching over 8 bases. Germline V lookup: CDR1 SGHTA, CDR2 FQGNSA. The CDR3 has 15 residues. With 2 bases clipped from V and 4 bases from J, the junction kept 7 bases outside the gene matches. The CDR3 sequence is CASSLTLAGFYEQYF. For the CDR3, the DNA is TGTGCCAGCAGCTTAACCCTAGCGGGCTTTTACGAGCAGTACTTC.

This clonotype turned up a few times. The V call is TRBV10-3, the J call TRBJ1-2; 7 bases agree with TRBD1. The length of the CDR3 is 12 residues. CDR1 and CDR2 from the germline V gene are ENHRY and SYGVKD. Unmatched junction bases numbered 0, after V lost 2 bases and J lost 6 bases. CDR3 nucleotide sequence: TGTGCCATCAGTGAGACAGGGGATGGCTACACCTTC. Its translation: CAISETGDGYTF.

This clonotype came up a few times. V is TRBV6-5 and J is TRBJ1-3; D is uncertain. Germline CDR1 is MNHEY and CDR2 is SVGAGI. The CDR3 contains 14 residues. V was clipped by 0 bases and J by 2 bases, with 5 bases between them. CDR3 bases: TGTGCCAGCAGTTACTCTGCCACTGGAAACACCATATATTTT. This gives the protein CASSYSATGNTIYF.

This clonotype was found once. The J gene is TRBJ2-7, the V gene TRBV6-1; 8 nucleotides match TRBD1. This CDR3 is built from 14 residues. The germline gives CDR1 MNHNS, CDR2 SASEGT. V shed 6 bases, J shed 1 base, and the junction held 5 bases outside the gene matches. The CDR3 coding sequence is TGTGCCAGCAGCCGGACAGGGAGTTCCTACGAGCAGTACTTC. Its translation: CASSRTGSSYEQYF.

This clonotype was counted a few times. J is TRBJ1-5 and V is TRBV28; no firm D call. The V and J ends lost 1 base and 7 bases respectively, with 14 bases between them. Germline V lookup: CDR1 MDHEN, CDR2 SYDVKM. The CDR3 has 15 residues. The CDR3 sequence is CASSLYGNGGQPQHF. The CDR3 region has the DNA TGTGCCAGCAGTTTATATGGGAATGGTGGACAGCCCCAGCATTTT.

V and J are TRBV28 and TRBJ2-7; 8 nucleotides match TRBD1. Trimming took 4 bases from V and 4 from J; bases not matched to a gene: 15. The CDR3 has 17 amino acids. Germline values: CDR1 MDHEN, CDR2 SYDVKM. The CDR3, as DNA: TGTGCCAGCAGTTCCCCGGACCCGGGACAGGTGCTATACGAGCAGTACTTC. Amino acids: CASSSPDPGQVLYEQYF.

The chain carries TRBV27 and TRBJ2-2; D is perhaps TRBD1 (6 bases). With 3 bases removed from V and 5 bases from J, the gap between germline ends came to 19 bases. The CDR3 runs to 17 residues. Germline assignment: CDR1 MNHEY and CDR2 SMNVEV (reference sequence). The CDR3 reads CASSFGVGGRGTGELFF. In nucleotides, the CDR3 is TGTGCCAGCAGTTTTGGTGTTGGGGGCCGAGGGACCGGGGAGCTGTTTTTT.

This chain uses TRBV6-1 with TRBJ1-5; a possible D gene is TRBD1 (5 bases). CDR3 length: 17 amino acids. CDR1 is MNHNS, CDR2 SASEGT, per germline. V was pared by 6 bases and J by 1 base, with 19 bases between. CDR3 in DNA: TGTGCCAGCAGCTGGACTCAGACAGCTAGGAGCAATCAGCCCCAGCATTTT. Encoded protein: CASSWTQTARSNQPQHF.

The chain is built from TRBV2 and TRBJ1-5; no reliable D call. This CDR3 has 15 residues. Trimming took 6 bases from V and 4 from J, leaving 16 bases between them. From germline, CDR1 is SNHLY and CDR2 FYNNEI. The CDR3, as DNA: TGTGCCAGCAGCCCGCTGCGGATCTCAAATCAGCCCCAGCATTTT. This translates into CASSPLRISNQPQHF.

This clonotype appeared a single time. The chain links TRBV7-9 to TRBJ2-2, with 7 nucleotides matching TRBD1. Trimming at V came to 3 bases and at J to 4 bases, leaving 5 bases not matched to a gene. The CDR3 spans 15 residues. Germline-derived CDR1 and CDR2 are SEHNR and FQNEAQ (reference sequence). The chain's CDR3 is CASSFRQGSTGELFF. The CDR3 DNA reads TGTGCCAGCAGCTTCCGACAGGGCAGCACCGGGGAGCTGTTTTTT.

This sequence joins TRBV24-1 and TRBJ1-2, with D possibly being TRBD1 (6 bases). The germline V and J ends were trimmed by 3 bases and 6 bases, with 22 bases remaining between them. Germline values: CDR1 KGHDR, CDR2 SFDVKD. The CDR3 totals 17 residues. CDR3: CATSDRGRGSRTDGYTF. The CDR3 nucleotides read TGTGCCACCAGTGATCGGGGCAGGGGTAGCCGTACTGATGGCTACACCTTC.

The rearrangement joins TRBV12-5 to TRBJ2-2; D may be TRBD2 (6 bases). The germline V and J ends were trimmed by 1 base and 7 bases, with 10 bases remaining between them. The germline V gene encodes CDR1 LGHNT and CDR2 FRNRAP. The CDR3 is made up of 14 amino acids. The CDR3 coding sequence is TGTGCTAGTGGTTTGGGACTAGGGGACGGGGAGCTGTTTTTT. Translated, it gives CASGLGLGDGELFF.

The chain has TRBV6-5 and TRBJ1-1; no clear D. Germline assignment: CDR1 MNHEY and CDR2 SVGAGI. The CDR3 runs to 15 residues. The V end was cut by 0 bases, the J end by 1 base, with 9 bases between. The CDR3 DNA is TGTGCCAGCAGTTACTCTTTGGCGCGGAACACTGAAGCTTTCTTT. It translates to CASSYSLARNTEAFF.

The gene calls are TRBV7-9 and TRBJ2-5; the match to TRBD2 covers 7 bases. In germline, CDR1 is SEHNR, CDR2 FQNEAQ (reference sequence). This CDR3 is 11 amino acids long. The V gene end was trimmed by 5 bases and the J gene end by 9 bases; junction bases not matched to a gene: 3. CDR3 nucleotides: TGTGCCAGCAGCCCCCGGGAGGCCCAGTACTTC. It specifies CASSPREAQYF.

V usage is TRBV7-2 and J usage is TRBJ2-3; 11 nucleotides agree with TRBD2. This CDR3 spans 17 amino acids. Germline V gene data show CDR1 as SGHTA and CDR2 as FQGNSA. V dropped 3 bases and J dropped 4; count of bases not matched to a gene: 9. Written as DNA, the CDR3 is TGTGCCAGCAGCTTTCTAGTAGCGGGAGGGCGCGCAGATACGCAGTATTTT. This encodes CASSFLVAGGRADTQYF.

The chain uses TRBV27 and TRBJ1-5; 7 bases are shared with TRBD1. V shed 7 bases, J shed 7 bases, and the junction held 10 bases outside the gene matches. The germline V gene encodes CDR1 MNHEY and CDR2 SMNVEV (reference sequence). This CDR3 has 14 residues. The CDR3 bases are TGTGCCAGCAATTCGGGACAGAAGGGCCAGCCCCAGCATTTT. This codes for CASNSGQKGQPQHF.

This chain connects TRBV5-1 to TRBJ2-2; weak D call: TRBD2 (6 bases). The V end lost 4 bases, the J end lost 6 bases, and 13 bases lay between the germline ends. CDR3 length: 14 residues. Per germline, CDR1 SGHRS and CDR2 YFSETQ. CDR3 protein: CASSPDYLAGELFF. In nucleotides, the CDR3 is TGCGCCAGCAGCCCGGACTACCTGGCCGGGGAGCTGTTTTTT.

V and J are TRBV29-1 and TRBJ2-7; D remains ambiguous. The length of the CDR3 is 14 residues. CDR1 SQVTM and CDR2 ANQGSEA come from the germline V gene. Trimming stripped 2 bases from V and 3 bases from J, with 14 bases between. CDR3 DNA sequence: TGCAGCGTTGAACCCGCAGACTCCAGCTACGAGCAGTACTTC. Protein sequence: CSVEPADSSYEQYF.

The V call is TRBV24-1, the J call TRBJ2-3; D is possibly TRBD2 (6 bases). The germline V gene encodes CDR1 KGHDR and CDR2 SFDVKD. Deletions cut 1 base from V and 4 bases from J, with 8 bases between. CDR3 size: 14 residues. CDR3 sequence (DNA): TGTGCCACCAGTGATTTTCGGAGGGCAGATACGCAGTATTTT. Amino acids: CATSDFRRADTQYF.

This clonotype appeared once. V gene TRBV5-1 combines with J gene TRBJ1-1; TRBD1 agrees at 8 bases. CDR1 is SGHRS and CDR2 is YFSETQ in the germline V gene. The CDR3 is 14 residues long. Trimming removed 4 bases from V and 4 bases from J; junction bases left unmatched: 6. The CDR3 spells CASSPTGESTEAFF. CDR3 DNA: TGCGCCAGCAGCCCGACAGGGGAGAGCACTGAAGCTTTCTTT.

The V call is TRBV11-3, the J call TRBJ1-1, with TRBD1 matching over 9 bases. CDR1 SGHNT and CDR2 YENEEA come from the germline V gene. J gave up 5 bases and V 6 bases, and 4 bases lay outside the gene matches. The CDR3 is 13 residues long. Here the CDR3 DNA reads TGTGCCAGCAGACGGACAGGGGAAACTGAAGCTTTCTTT. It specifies CASRRTGETEAFF.

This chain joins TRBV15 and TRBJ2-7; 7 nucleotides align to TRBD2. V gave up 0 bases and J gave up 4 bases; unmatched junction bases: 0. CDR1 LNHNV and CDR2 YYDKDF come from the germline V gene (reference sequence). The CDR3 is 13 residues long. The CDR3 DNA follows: TGTGCCACCAGCAGAGAACTAGCGTACGAGCAGTACTTC. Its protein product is CATSRELAYEQYF.

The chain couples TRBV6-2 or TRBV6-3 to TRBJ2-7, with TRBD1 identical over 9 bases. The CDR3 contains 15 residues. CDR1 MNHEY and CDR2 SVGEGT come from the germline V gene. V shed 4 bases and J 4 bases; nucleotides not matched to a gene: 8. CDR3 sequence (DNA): TGTGCCAGCAGTTCCACAGGGGGCGGCTTGTACGAGCAGTACTTC. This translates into CASSSTGGGLYEQYF.

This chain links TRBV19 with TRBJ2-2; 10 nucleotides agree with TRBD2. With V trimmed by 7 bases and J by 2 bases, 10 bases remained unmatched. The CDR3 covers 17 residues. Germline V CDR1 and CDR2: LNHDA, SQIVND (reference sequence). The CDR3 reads CASTFSSGGGNTGELFF. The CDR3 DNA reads TGTGCCAGTACGTTTTCGAGCGGGGGGGGAAACACCGGGGAGCTGTTTTTT.

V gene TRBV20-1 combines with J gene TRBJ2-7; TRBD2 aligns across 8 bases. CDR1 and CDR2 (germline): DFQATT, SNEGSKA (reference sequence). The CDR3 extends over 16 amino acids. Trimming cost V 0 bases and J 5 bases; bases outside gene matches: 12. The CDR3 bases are TGCAGTGCTAGAGATTCCTCAGCGGGAGTTGTAAACGAGCAGTACTTC. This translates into CSARDSSAGVVNEQYF.

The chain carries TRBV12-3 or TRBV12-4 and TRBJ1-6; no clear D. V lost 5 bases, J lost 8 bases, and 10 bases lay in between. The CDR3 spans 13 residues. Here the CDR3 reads CASSHRPDSPLHF. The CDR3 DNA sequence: TGTGCCAGCAGTCACCGACCGGATTCACCCCTCCACTTT.

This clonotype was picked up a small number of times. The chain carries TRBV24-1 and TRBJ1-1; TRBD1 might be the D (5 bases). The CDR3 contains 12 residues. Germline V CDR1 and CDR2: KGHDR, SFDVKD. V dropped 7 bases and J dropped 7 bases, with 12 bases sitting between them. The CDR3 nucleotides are TGTGCCACCAGGACAGAGCTGGGTGAAGCTTTCTTT. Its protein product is CATRTELGEAFF.

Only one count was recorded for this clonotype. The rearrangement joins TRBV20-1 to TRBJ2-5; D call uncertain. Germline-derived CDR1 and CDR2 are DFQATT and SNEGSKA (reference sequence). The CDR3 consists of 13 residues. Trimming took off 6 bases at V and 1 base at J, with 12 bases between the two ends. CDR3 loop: CSAPLGSQETQYF. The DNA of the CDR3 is TGCAGTGCCCCTTTGGGAAGCCAAGAGACCCAGTACTTC.

The CDR3 reads CASSTGDSYNSPLHF. As DNA, the CDR3 is TGTGCCAGCAGTACAGGGGATTCCTATAATTCACCCCTCCACTTT. V usage is TRBV9 and J usage is TRBJ1-6, with TRBD1 matching 7 bases. The CDR3 has 15 residues. J lost 1 base, V lost 5 bases, and 3 bases had no gene match. Germline-derived CDR1 and CDR2 are SGDLS and YYNGEE.